A single sample gave rise to the 2 T cell receptor beta chains below, sequenced in a study of PD-1 blockade in classical Hodgkin lymphoma. As to time point: cycle 4 day 1 (C4D1), after more than 5 weeks of nivolumab. Exposure to brentuximab vedotin varied, and each patient had relapsed following autologous stem cell transplantation. Magnetic negative selection, applied to thawed PBMCs, was used to isolate the CD8+ T cells. Sequencing was performed with immunoSEQ multiplex PCR; in TCRdb, only in-frame clones are kept and a portion is missing. Of fewer than 3,000 clones in the sample, around 74% were seen once. The specimen was CD8+ T cells from blood, collected before the fourth cycle of nivolumab. These receptors came from a human donor with classical Hodgkin lymphoma.

This clone has a handful of counts. The chain has TRBV4-1 and TRBJ1-6, with D maybe TRBD1 (5 bases). The germline V gene encodes CDR1 MGHRA and CDR2 YSYEKL. Trimming removed 10 bases from V and 7 bases from J, with 11 bases in between. This CDR3 spans 12 amino acids. The CDR3 region is CATRDPNSPLHF. The CDR3 nucleotides are TGCGCCACCCGGGACCCGAATTCACCCCTCCACTTT.

The chain has TRBV7-3 and TRBJ2-7; 9 bases align to TRBD2. Germline V CDR1 and CDR2: SGHTA, FQGTGA. The CDR3 has 15 residues. With 2 bases clipped from V and 5 bases from J, the junction kept 7 bases outside the gene matches. CDR3 in amino acids: CASSLSAGGPHEQYF. For the CDR3, the DNA is TGTGCCAGCAGCTTATCGGCGGGGGGGCCCCACGAGCAGTACTTC.